This T cell receptor (beta chain) is from a study of regulatory T cells in long-lasting Graves disease. At least ten counts were recorded for this clonotype. HTBI primers from iRepertoire and Arm-PCR of CDR3 regions yielded the TCR beta libraries. TCRdb recomputed calls from the multiplex PCR reads with MiXCR, one row per CDR3 protein. This sample has about 560,000 distinct CDR3 sequences, with around 16% found just once. This CDR3 is 13 amino acids long. Germline V gene lookup returns CDR1 MNHNS and CDR2 SASEGT. Trimming pared 8 bases from V and 1 base from J, leaving 9 bases between. Time point: newly diagnosed GD, antithyroid drugs for less than 3 months. The TCR library was made from RNA extracted from PBMCs. The data also belong to a second study, concerning T cells in Graves' hyperthyroidism and ophthalmopathy. This second study says: When ophthalmopathy did not progress within 18 months, Graves' hyperthyroidism was considered stable.

This TCR was recovered from a man in his late teens or twenties with Graves disease. The specimen was peripheral blood mononuclear cells (PBMCs), collected at new diagnosis, from a patient treated with antithyroid drugs. V and J are TRBV6-1 and TRBJ1-5; the D is unclear. The CDR3 region is CASGTRSNQPQHF. In DNA, the CDR3 is TGTGCCAGCGGCACGAGGAGCAATCAGCCCCAGCATTTT.